These T cell receptor beta chains were read from a single sample in a study of CD8 T cells in Susac syndrome. From the immunoSEQ multiplex PCR reads, TCRdb called clonotypes with MiXCR, one entry per CDR3 protein. The sample includes 85,000 to 120,000 distinct CDR3 sequences, roughly 95% seen only once; the top ten take over 0.35%. The sequenced sample was CD8+ T cells from PBMCs. These receptors all come from a human donor with Susac syndrome. Both conserved end residues are part of each CDR3. D genes are given only for firm matches. Rows may omit the clone size; those that give it use once, few, many or a size class.

CDR3 protein: CASSQDVSSTDTQYF
CDR3 DNA: TGTGCCAGCAGCCAAGATGTTTCTAGCACAGATACGCAGTATTTT
clone size: NA
V gene: TRBV14
D gene: NA
J gene: TRBJ2-3

CDR3 protein: CATSRDVRTGSYNEQFF
CDR3 DNA: TGTGCCACCAGCAGAGATGTCAGGACAGGGTCCTACAATGAGCAGTTCTTC
clone size: NA
V gene: TRBV15
D gene: TRBD1
J gene: TRBJ2-1

CDR3 protein: CASSPRGQSSYNSPLHF
CDR3 DNA: TGTGCCAGCAGCCCGAGGGGGCAGAGCTCCTATAATTCACCCCTCCACTTT
clone size: NA
V gene: TRBV9
D gene: TRBD1
J gene: TRBJ1-6

CDR3 protein: CATRPGVTSQETQYF
CDR3 DNA: TGTGCCACCAGACCAGGGGTAACGTCCCAAGAGACCCAGTACTTC
clone size: once
V gene: TRBV15
D gene: NA
J gene: TRBJ2-5

CDR3 protein: CASSLSPSGGNEQFF
CDR3 DNA: TGTGCCAGCAGCTTAAGTCCGAGCGGGGGTAATGAGCAGTTCTTC
clone size: once
V gene: TRBV7-3
D gene: TRBD2
J gene: TRBJ2-1

CDR3 protein: CATTPSQRGATTPYQETQYF
CDR3 DNA: TGTGCCACAACCCCCTCCCAGCGGGGGGCAACCACACCTTACCAAGAGACCCAGTACTTC
clone size: NA
V gene: TRBV25-1
D gene: TRBD2
J gene: TRBJ2-5

CDR3 protein: CASSHESKRSYNEQFF
CDR3 DNA: TGTGCCAGCAGTCACGAATCGAAGAGGTCCTACAATGAGCAGTTCTTC
clone size: NA
V gene: TRBV6-6
D gene: NA
J gene: TRBJ2-1

CDR3 protein: CASGLVDMAAGRAVF
CDR3 DNA: TGTGCTAGTGGTTTGGTAGATATGGCGGCGGGCCGTGCGGTCTTC
clone size: once
V gene: TRBV12-5
D gene: NA
J gene: TRBJ2-1

CDR3 protein: CATSHGNEQFF
CDR3 DNA: TGTGCCACCAGCCACGGCAATGAGCAGTTCTTC
clone size: once
V gene: TRBV24-1
D gene: NA
J gene: TRBJ2-1

CDR3 protein: CASSPRGDNGYTF
CDR3 DNA: TGTGCCAGCAGCCCCCGAGGGGATAATGGCTACACCTTC
clone size: NA
V gene: TRBV12-3/TRBV12-4
D gene: NA
J gene: TRBJ1-2

CDR3 protein: CASSLSAGGGAFF
CDR3 DNA: TGTGCCAGCAGTTTATCGGCAGGAGGGGGGGCTTTCTTT
clone size: NA
V gene: TRBV27
D gene: NA
J gene: TRBJ1-1

CDR3 protein: CASSWMGDEQFF
CDR3 DNA: TGTGCCAGCAGTTGGATGGGGGACGAGCAGTTCTTC
clone size: NA
V gene: TRBV27
D gene: NA
J gene: TRBJ2-1

CDR3 protein: CASSSSGGRREQYF
CDR3 DNA: TGTGCCAGCAGCTCTAGCGGGGGCAGAAGGGAGCAGTACTTC
clone size: NA
V gene: TRBV7-9
D gene: TRBD2
J gene: TRBJ2-7

CDR3 protein: CASGSAGGPLSTDTQYF
CDR3 DNA: TGTGCTAGTGGTTCAGCGGGGGGGCCTCTCAGCACAGATACGCAGTATTTT
clone size: once
V gene: TRBV12-5
D gene: TRBD2
J gene: TRBJ2-3

CDR3 protein: CASSPPQGGPYEQYF
CDR3 DNA: TGTGCCAGCTCACCACCGCAGGGCGGCCCTTACGAGCAGTACTTC
clone size: medium-sized
V gene: TRBV18
D gene: NA
J gene: TRBJ2-7

CDR3 protein: CSATRLAANEQFF
CDR3 DNA: TGCAGTGCTACCCGACTAGCGGCGAATGAGCAGTTCTTC
clone size: NA
V gene: TRBV20-1
D gene: TRBD2
J gene: TRBJ2-1